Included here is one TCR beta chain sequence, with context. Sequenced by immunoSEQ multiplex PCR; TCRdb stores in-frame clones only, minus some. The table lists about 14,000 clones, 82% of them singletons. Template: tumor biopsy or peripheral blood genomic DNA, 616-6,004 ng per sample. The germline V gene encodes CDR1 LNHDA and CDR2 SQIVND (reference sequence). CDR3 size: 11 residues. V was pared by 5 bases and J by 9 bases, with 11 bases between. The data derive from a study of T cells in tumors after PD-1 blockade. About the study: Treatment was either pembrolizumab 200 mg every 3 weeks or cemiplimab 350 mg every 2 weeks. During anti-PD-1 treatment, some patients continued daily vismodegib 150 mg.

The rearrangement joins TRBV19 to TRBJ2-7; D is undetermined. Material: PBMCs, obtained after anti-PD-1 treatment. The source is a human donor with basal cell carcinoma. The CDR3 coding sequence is TGTGCCAGTAGTCTGACCTGGGGGCAGTACTTC. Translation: CASSLTWGQYF.